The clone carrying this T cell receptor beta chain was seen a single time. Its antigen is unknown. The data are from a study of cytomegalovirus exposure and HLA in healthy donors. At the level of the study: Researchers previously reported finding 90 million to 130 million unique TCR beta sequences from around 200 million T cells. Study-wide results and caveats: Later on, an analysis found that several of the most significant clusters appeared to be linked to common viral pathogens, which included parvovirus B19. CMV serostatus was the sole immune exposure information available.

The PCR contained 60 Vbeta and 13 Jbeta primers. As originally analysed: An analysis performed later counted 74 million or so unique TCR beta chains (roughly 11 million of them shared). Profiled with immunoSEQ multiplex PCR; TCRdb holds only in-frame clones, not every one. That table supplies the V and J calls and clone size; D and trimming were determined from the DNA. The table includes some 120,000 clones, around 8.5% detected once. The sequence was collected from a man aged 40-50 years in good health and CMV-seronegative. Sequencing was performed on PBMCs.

CDR3 region: CASSLVAGWKADTQYF. The CDR3 nucleotides are TGTGCCAGCAGCTTAGTTGCGGGGTGGAAGGCAGATACGCAGTATTTT. This chain connects TRBV7-2 to TRBJ2-3; a possible D gene is TRBD2 (6 bases). The CDR3 covers 16 residues. Germline CDR1 SGHTA, CDR2 FQGNSA. The V end lost 1 base, the J end lost 4 bases, and 15 bases lay between the germline ends.